The 19 T cell receptor beta chains given below trace back to one sample, sequenced in a study of T cell responses to AZD1222 COVID-19 vaccine. Clones were sequenced by immunoSEQ multiplex PCR, and TCRdb holds only the in-frame ones, with some missing. The top ten hold less than 9.5% of the sample, which has about 150,000 clones, 65% to 90% seen once. This sample comprised peripheral blood, obtained 28 days after the second dose of the MenACWY control vaccine. The source is an adult who received the MenACWY meningococcal vaccine as a control.

The chain combines TRBV20-1 with TRBJ1-5; no reliable D call. V was pared by 3 bases and J by 4 bases, with 16 bases between. The CDR3 is 15 amino acids. From germline, CDR1 is DFQATT and CDR2 SNEGSKA (reference sequence). This chain's CDR3 is CSASRASGPNQPQHF. For the CDR3, the DNA is TGCAGTGCTAGTCGGGCAAGCGGCCCTAATCAGCCCCAGCATTTT.

This rearrangement joins TRBV10-3 to TRBJ2-5; D not certain. In germline, CDR1 is ENHRY, CDR2 SYGVKD. Trimming removed 3 bases from V and 5 bases from J, with 16 bases in between. The CDR3 is made up of 15 amino acids. The CDR3 nucleotides read TGTGCCATCAGTGACTGGGCAAACGACGGGGAGACCCAGTACTTC. This sequence encodes CAISDWANDGETQYF.

The CDR3 nucleotides read TGTGCCAGCTCACCACCCAGGGGTGAAAAACTGTTTTTT. Protein product: CASSPPRGEKLFF. The chain is built from TRBV18 and TRBJ1-4; possibly TRBD1 for D (6 bases). Trimming pared 0 bases from V and 7 bases from J, leaving 6 bases between. The CDR3 is made up of 13 amino acids. CDR1 is KGHSH and CDR2 is LQKENI in the germline V gene.

The chain recombines TRBV30 with TRBJ1-1; 8 nucleotides align to TRBD1. CDR1 is GTSNPN and CDR2 is SVGIG in the germline V gene (reference sequence). The CDR3 is 15 residues long. The junction had 5 bases not matched to a gene; V was cut back by 1 base and J by 1 base. CDR3 amino acids: CAWSEVGQGNTEAFF. The CDR3 DNA reads as TGTGCCTGGAGTGAGGTAGGACAGGGGAACACTGAAGCTTTCTTT.

V and J are TRBV5-6 and TRBJ2-5, with 9 bases matching TRBD1. The CDR3 is 18 residues long. The germline CDR1 and CDR2 sequences are SGHDT and YYEEEE. The V gene end was trimmed by 6 bases and the J gene end by 5 bases; junction bases not matched to a gene: 20. The CDR3 DNA sequence: TGTGCCAGCACCTCCCGGGGGGACAGGGTATCGCATGGGGAGACCCAGTACTTC. It encodes CASTSRGDRVSHGETQYF.

This clone was recorded once. The chain combines TRBV2 with TRBJ1-1; unclear D gene. CDR1 is SNHLY and CDR2 is FYNNEI in the germline V gene. The V end lost 2 bases, the J end lost 4 bases, and 5 bases lay between the germline ends. The CDR3 length is 12 residues. In nucleotides, the CDR3 is TGTGCCAGCAGTGAATCGGTCACTGAAGCTTTCTTT. It specifies CASSESVTEAFF.

The genes are TRBV9 and TRBJ1-2; 7 positions match TRBD1. CDR3 length equals 15 residues. Germline CDR1 reads SGDLS; CDR2 reads YYNGEE. J lost 8 bases, V lost 4 bases, and 14 bases had no gene match. The CDR3 region is CASSSRPEGAYGYTF. In DNA, the CDR3 is TGTGCCAGCAGCTCTCGTCCTGAGGGGGCGTACGGCTACACCTTC.

This clone has only a few counts. Germline is not matched at one junction end, which may reflect a read error. CDR3 protein: CASSRRLAGEQYF. In DNA form, the CDR3 reads TGTGCTAGCAGCCGTAGACTAGCCGGCGAGCAGTACTTC. This chain connects TRBV7-7 to TRBJ2-7; 7 bases are a match to TRBD2. Germline loops: CDR1 SSHAT, CDR2 FNYEAQ (reference sequence). The CDR3 is made up of 13 amino acids.

The rearrangement uses TRBV19 and TRBJ1-5; D uncertain. This CDR3 has 13 amino acids. From germline, CDR1 is LNHDA and CDR2 SQIVND (reference sequence). Trimming left V 7 bases short and J 3 bases short, with 10 bases between. The CDR3 loop is CASNEQFNQPQHF. The CDR3 region has the DNA TGTGCCAGTAATGAACAGTTCAATCAGCCCCAGCATTTT.

V and J are TRBV19 and TRBJ2-1; 13 bases are shared with TRBD2. Germline CDR1 and CDR2: LNHDA and SQIVND (reference sequence). The CDR3 has 15 amino acids. Trimming at V came to 3 bases and at J to 9 bases, leaving 5 bases not matched to a gene. Written as DNA, the CDR3 is TGTGCCAGTAGTATGGGGACTAGCGGGAACGGTGAGCAGTTCTTC. It translates to CASSMGTSGNGEQFF.

This rearrangement joins TRBV6-5 to TRBJ2-2; 10 nucleotides align to TRBD2. This CDR3 has 16 residues. Unmatched junction bases numbered 3, after V lost 0 bases and J lost 5 bases. CDR1 and CDR2 (germline): MNHEY, SVGAGI. The CDR3 sequence is CASSYSLAGDTGELFF. CDR3 DNA sequence: TGTGCCAGCAGTTACTCCCTAGCGGGGGATACCGGGGAGCTGTTTTTT.

The chain combines TRBV5-5 with TRBJ1-5; no clear D gene. The CDR3 has 15 amino acids. The ends were cut back, 6 bases at V and 1 base at J, with 14 bases in the middle. Germline CDR1 reads SGHKS; CDR2 reads YYEKEE (reference sequence). This CDR3 reads CASTPTVDSNQPQHF. CDR3 coding DNA: TGTGCCAGCACCCCCACCGTCGACAGCAATCAGCCCCAGCATTTT.

The chain recombines TRBV2 with TRBJ1-1; D is unresolved. V was shortened by 4 bases and J by 1 base, with 7 bases between the two germline ends. CDR1 and CDR2 (germline): SNHLY, FYNNEI. This CDR3 comprises 13 residues. This CDR3 reads CASSGGPNTEAFF. In DNA, the CDR3 is TGTGCCAGCAGTGGTGGACCGAACACTGAAGCTTTCTTT.

This chain uses TRBV6-2 or TRBV6-3 with TRBJ2-7, with D possibly matching TRBD1 (5 bases). The CDR3 loop spans 13 amino acids. The germline gives CDR1 MNHEY, CDR2 SVGEGT. Trimming shortened V by 0 bases and J by 2 bases, and 5 bases separated the two germline ends. CDR3: CASSYSGAYEQYF. The CDR3 DNA is TGTGCCAGCAGTTACTCAGGGGCCTACGAGCAGTACTTC.

The chain uses TRBV6-2 or TRBV6-3 and TRBJ1-5, with D perhaps matching TRBD1 (6 bases). The length of the CDR3 is 14 residues. Germline CDR1 and CDR2: MNHEY and SVGEGT. Trimming took 6 bases from V and 5 from J, leaving 14 bases between them. Here the CDR3 reads CASSPDRTYQPQHF. CDR3 nucleotide sequence: TGTGCCAGCAGCCCTGACAGGACTTATCAGCCCCAGCATTTT.

The chain uses TRBV6-5 and TRBJ2-4, with 8 bases fitting TRBD2. This CDR3 region has 15 residues. From germline, CDR1 is MNHEY and CDR2 SVGAGI. Unmatched junction bases numbered 8, after V lost 8 bases and J lost 2 bases. CDR3 loop: CASWRRGDPKNIQYF. CDR3 in DNA: TGTGCCAGCTGGAGGCGGGGGGATCCCAAAAACATTCAGTACTTC.

The chain links TRBV3-1 (or the pseudogene TRBV3-2) to TRBJ2-1; D ambiguous. Germline V lookup: CDR1 LGHDT, CDR2 YNNKEL (reference sequence). Between the trimmed V and J ends, which lost 3 bases and 9 bases, there was a span of 9 bases. The CDR3 consists of 12 residues. The CDR3 sequence is CASSQAQGEQFF. The CDR3 bases are TGTGCCAGCAGCCAGGCGCAAGGTGAGCAGTTCTTC.

The V and J genes are TRBV6-1 and TRBJ1-5; D unresolved. The ends were cut back, 0 bases at V and 8 bases at J, with 11 bases in the middle. Germline V gives CDR1 MNHNS, CDR2 SASEGT. The CDR3 sequence is 14 residues long. This CDR3 reads CASSEADQVEPQHF. The CDR3 DNA follows: TGTGCCAGCAGTGAAGCGGATCAGGTAGAGCCCCAGCATTTT.

The chain links TRBV21-1 to TRBJ2-5; the table calls TRBD2, which could not be checked here. TRBV21-1 is assigned pseudogene status. The CDR3 has 19 amino acids. CDR3 amino acids: CASSKFLGAITGRKETQYF. The CDR3 nucleotides read TGTGCCAGCAGCAAATTTTTGGGAGCCATTACCGGGAGAAAAGAGACCCAGTACTTC.